This entry lists 7 T cell receptor beta chains sequenced from one sample in a study of T cells in localized non-small cell lung cancer (dated by TCRdb to the early 2020s). The receptor library was made with the immunoSEQ multiplex PCR assay. TCRdb's version of the immuneACCESS table is confined to in-frame rearrangements and falls short of the full clone set. An unresolved V gene accounts for under half of the shortfall where checked; the remainder is of unknown origin. For this sample there are 1,100 or so clones; roughly 22% appear just once. Of the sample, 16% falls within the top ten clones. The sequencing used normal lung tissue next to the tumor, collected before any cancer treatment. The receptors were sampled from a female donor at least 60 years old with stage I squamous cell lung carcinoma.

The genes are TRBV28 and TRBJ2-7; 10 bases map to TRBD2. This CDR3 spans 19 amino acids. Germline values: CDR1 MDHEN, CDR2 SYDVKM. After removal of 6 bases from V and 6 bases from J, the junction contained 23 bases not matched to a gene. The CDR3 here is CASSSPLGRGTSDYLEQYF. DNA for the CDR3: TGTGCCAGCAGCTCCCCCCTGGGCAGAGGGACTAGCGATTACCTCGAGCAGTACTTC.

The chain couples TRBV19 to TRBJ2-3; 7 bases match TRBD1. Germline CDR1 and CDR2: LNHDA and SQIVND (reference sequence). Trimming took 5 bases from V and 10 from J; bases not matched to a gene: 6. The CDR3 runs 12 residues. CDR3 bases: TGTGCCAGTAGTTCCCGGGACAGTGCGCAGTATTTT. It is translated as CASSSRDSAQYF.

The chain is built from TRBV4-1 and TRBJ1-1; tentatively, D is TRBD1 (5 bases). V was shortened by 1 base and J by 1 base, with 7 bases between the two germline ends. Germline lookup yields CDR1 MGHRA and CDR2 YSYEKL. The CDR3 loop spans 14 amino acids. The CDR3 region has the DNA TGCGCCAGCAGCCAAGTCGACAGGAACACTGAAGCTTTCTTT. Translated, it gives CASSQVDRNTEAFF.

This clone was seen only a few times. The CDR3 DNA is TGTGCCACCAAACCGGGACTAGTCACAGACGAGCAGTACTTC. Its protein product is CATKPGLVTDEQYF. This chain uses TRBV9 with TRBJ2-7; TRBD2 aligns across 8 bases. V trimming: 9 bases; J trimming: 5 bases; junction bases outside the gene matches: 13. The CDR3 is 14 residues long. The germline V gene encodes CDR1 SGDLS and CDR2 YYNGEE.

The V call is TRBV6-8, the J call TRBJ1-2, with TRBD1 matching 7 bases. Germline trimming cut 4 bases from V and 6 bases from J; bases unmatched to any gene: 5. The CDR3 contains 13 residues. Germline CDR1 MNHGY, CDR2 SAAAGT. CDR3 bases: TGTGCCAGCAGTTTTAACAGGGGTAATGGCTACACCTTC. This translates into CASSFNRGNGYTF.

By share, this clone counts as large. The chain is built from TRBV9 and TRBJ2-1; a possible D gene is TRBD1 (5 bases). Between the trimmed V and J ends, which lost 0 bases and 8 bases, there was a span of 15 bases. CDR3 length: 15 residues. Germline assignment: CDR1 SGDLS and CDR2 YYNGEE. CDR3 sequence reads: CASSVDQGGIDEQFF. The CDR3, as DNA: TGTGCCAGCAGCGTAGACCAGGGTGGTATCGATGAGCAGTTCTTC.

The gene calls are TRBV11-3 and TRBJ2-2, with 9 bases that match TRBD1. Germline trimming cut 7 bases from V and 3 bases from J; bases unmatched to any gene: 9. Germline-derived CDR1 and CDR2 are SGHNT and YENEEA. This CDR3 is built from 16 residues. In DNA form, the CDR3 reads TGTGCCAGCAACTCGCCGGGGACAGGGTACACCGGGGAGCTGTTTTTT. It encodes CASNSPGTGYTGELFF.